A selection of T cell receptor beta chains follows, all from one sample in a study of shared clonotypes between healthy human individuals. The table came from immunoSEQ multiplex PCR; TCRdb's copy has only in-frame clones and leaves some out. The sample includes just over 2,000,000 clones, 95% of them seen just once. Sequences were obtained from naive CD4+ T cells sorted from blood. These receptors all stem from a man aged 18 to 35 in good health. The CDR3 runs from the conserved cysteine through the conserved F or W. The D gene is left open where the match is weak. Clone size is given for some rows only: seen once, a few or many times, or a class if the clone is expanded.

TRBV19,15,NA,TRBJ2-3,NA,TGTGCCAGTAGTATAGATGGGCCAACCCGGGATACGCAGTATTTT,CASSIDGPTRDTQYF
TRBV6-5,13,NA,TRBJ2-7,once,TGTGCCAGCAGTTCCCGGGACGGCTACGAGCAGTACTTC,CASSSRDGYEQYF
TRBV4-1,13,NA,TRBJ2-5,NA,TGCGCCACCGCCGAGGGGTTTCAAGAGACCCAGTACTTC,CATAEGFQETQYF
TRBV6-5,15,TRBD1,TRBJ2-1,NA,TGTGCCAGCAGTTTTGGACAGGGGGTTAGGCATGAGCAGTTCTTC,CASSFGQGVRHEQFF
TRBV30,15,NA,TRBJ2-2,NA,TGTGCCTGGACCCGGGGGGCGGGTAGGGCCGGGGAGCTGTTTTTT,CAWTRGAGRAGELFF
TRBV7-9,15,NA,TRBJ2-1,once,TGTGCCAGCAGCTTAGCGGGAAATATTTACAATGAGCAGTTCTTC,CASSLAGNIYNEQFF
TRBV19,13,NA,TRBJ1-2,NA,TGTGCCAGTAGTATCGGGGCAGGACGGGGCTACACCTTC,CASSIGAGRGYTF
TRBV2,17,TRBD2,TRBJ2-2,NA,TGTGCCAGCAACCCGGGGGGTTGGGAGGCGAACACCGGGGAGCTGTTTTTT,CASNPGGWEANTGELFF
TRBV11-2,15,NA,TRBJ2-1,NA,TGTGCCAGCAGCTTAGATCGGGGGGCACGCAATGAGCAGTTCTTC,CASSLDRGARNEQFF
TRBV4-1,14,NA,TRBJ1-1,few,TGCGCCAGCAGCCTTTTGGGGCCGAACACTGAAGCTTTCTTT,CASSLLGPNTEAFF
TRBV19,14,NA,TRBJ1-2,NA,TGTGCCAGCACAACGGGGCGAGCTAACTATGGCTACACCTTC,CASTTGRANYGYTF
TRBV20-1,10,NA,TRBJ2-7,once,TGCAGTGCTAGAGACTACGAGCAGTACTTC,CSARDYEQYF
TRBV2,14,NA,TRBJ1-6,NA,TGTGCCAGCAGTGAAACGGTGGGAAATTCACCCCTCCACTTT,CASSETVGNSPLHF
TRBV29-1,12,NA,TRBJ2-1,NA,TGCAGCGTTATTGGGATTTACAATGAGCAGTTCTTC,CSVIGIYNEQFF
TRBV4-1,14,TRBD1,TRBJ1-3,NA,TGCGCCAGCAGCCCCGGACAGGCAGGAAACACCATATATTTT,CASSPGQAGNTIYF
TRBV5-1,15,NA,TRBJ2-3,NA,TGCGCCAGCAGCCGCGGGCAGTCAATCACAGATACGCAGTATTTT,CASSRGQSITDTQYF
TRBV5-1,16,TRBD1,TRBJ2-7,NA,TGCGCCAGCAGGTACCGTTCCGGGACAGGGTCCTACGAGCAGTACTTC,CASRYRSGTGSYEQYF
TRBV30,13,NA,TRBJ2-1,NA,TGTGCCTGGAGTGGATCCGGTTACAATGAGCAGTTCTTC,CAWSGSGYNEQFF
TRBV11-2,15,NA,TRBJ1-3,once,TGTGCCAGCAGCTTCCTAGGGTTCTCTGGAAACACCATATATTTT,CASSFLGFSGNTIYF
TRBV4-3,15,TRBD2,TRBJ2-3,NA,TGCGCCAGCAGCGGGGAGGCTAGCGGGACAGATACGCAGTATTTT,CASSGEASGTDTQYF
TRBV29-1,11,NA,TRBJ1-1,NA,TGCAGCGTCCTAACATACACTGAAGCTTTCTTT,CSVLTYTEAFF
TRBV6-5,15,TRBD2,TRBJ2-1,NA,TGTGCCAGCAGTTACGGTAGCGGGGTAGTGGATGAGCAGTTCTTC,CASSYGSGVVDEQFF
TRBV28,16,NA,TRBJ1-5,NA,TGTGCCAGCAGTCTCACTCCGTTCCATAGCAATCAGCCCCAGCATTTT,CASSLTPFHSNQPQHF
TRBV10-3,17,NA,TRBJ1-6,NA,TGTGCCATCATCGACCCACCCGTACCGCCCGATAATTCACCCCTCCACTTT,CAIIDPPVPPDNSPLHF